Listed here are 5 T cell receptor beta chains from one sample, sequenced in a study of shared clonotypes between healthy human individuals. Assay: immunoSEQ multiplex PCR; the TCRdb copy retains only in-frame clones and omits some. The sample has about 870,000 clones; about 91% are singletons. CD45RO-negative, CCR7-selected cells formed the naive CD8 fraction, which excluded terminally differentiated effector memory CD45RA+ cells. The sequenced sample consisted of naive CD8+ T cells sorted from blood. Every receptor here comes from a man aged 25 to 40 in good health.

This clone was observed a few times. CDR3 DNA sequence: TGTGCCAGCAGGCCAGGGGATAGCAATCAGCCCCAGCATTTT. This translates into CASRPGDSNQPQHF. This sequence joins TRBV28 and TRBJ1-5, with a possible D match to TRBD1 (6 bases). With 6 bases removed from V and 0 bases from J, the gap between germline ends came to 9 bases. The V gene's germline CDR1 is MDHEN and CDR2 SYDVKM. The CDR3 loop spans 14 amino acids.

This sequence joins TRBV28 and TRBJ2-5; possibly TRBD1 or TRBD2 for D (8 bases each). The germline CDR1 and CDR2 sequences are MDHEN and SYDVKM. The CDR3 sequence is 17 residues long. V shed 6 bases and J shed 1 base, with 21 bases lying between them. The chain's CDR3 is CASSPGQGRGGQETQYF. Here the CDR3 DNA reads TGTGCCAGCAGCCCAGGACAGGGTCGGGGGGGCCAAGAGACCCAGTACTTC.

This sequence joins TRBV9 and TRBJ1-1; the match to TRBD1 covers 10 bases. In germline, CDR1 is SGDLS, CDR2 YYNGEE. The CDR3 is made up of 14 amino acids. V was clipped by 3 bases and J by 3 bases; unmatched bases: 2. CDR3 coding DNA: TGTGCCAGCAGCGCAGGACAGGGGGACACTGAAGCTTTCTTT. Its translation: CASSAGQGDTEAFF.

The rearrangement joins TRBV27 to TRBJ2-3, with a possible D match to TRBD1 (6 bases). The CDR3 extends over 16 amino acids. CDR1 and CDR2 from the germline V gene are MNHEY and SMNVEV (reference sequence). V was clipped by 2 bases and J by 0 bases, with 12 bases between them. DNA of the CDR3: TGTGCCAGCAGTTTAGGGGTGGGGGCTAGCACAGATACGCAGTATTTT. Residues: CASSLGVGASTDTQYF.

This rearrangement joins TRBV27 to TRBJ2-7, with D perhaps TRBD1 (5 bases). The CDR3 runs to 13 residues. The V and J ends lost 10 bases and 5 bases respectively, with 18 bases between them. Germline V CDR1 and CDR2: MNHEY, SMNVEV (reference sequence). The CDR3 sequence: CATSRAGLHEQYF. In nucleotides, the CDR3 is TGTGCCACCTCACGGGCAGGGTTACACGAGCAGTACTTC.